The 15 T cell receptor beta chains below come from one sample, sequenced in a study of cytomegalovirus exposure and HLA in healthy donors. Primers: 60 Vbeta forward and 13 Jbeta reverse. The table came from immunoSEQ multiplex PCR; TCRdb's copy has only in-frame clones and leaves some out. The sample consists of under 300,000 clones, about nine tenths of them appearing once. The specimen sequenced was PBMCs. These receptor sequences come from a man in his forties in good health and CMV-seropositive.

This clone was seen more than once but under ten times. CDR3 in amino acids: CASSPGTANNQPQHF. Here the CDR3 DNA reads TGTGCCAGCAGTCCCGGGACAGCGAACAATCAGCCCCAGCATTTT. The rearrangement joins TRBV27 to TRBJ1-5, with 7 bases lining up with TRBD1. The CDR3 extends over 15 amino acids. Germline loops: CDR1 MNHEY, CDR2 SMNVEV (reference sequence). The V gene end was trimmed by 5 bases and the J gene end by 3 bases; junction bases not matched to a gene: 7.

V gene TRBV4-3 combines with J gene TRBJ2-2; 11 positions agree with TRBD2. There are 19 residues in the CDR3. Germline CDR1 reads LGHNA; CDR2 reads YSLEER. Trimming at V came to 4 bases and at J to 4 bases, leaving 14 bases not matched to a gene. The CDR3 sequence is CASSPVKIAGGPGTGELFF. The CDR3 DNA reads TGCGCCAGCAGCCCCGTCAAAATAGCGGGAGGGCCGGGCACCGGGGAGCTGTTTTTT.

The CDR3 reads CAISDPGGTNEKLFF. In nucleotides, the CDR3 is TGTGCCATCAGTGACCCAGGGGGCACTAATGAAAAACTGTTTTTT. The J gene is TRBJ1-4, the V gene TRBV10-3; the match to TRBD1 covers 8 bases. This CDR3 spans 15 amino acids. CDR1 is ENHRY, CDR2 SYGVKD, per germline. The J segment lost 2 bases and the V segment lost 3 bases, leaving 2 bases of the junction unmatched.

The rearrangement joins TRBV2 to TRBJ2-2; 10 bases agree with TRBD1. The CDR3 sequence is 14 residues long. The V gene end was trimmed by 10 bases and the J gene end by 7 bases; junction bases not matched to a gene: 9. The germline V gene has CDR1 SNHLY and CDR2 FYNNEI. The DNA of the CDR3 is TGTGCCACTGCAATCGACAGGGGGCGCGGGGAGCTGTTTTTT. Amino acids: CATAIDRGRGELFF.

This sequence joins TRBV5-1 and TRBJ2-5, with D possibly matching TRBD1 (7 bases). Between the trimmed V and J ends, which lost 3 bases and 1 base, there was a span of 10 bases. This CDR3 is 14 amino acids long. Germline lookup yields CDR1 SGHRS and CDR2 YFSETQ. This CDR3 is CASSWRDSQETQYF. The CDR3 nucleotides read TGCGCCAGCAGCTGGCGGGACAGCCAAGAGACCCAGTACTTC.

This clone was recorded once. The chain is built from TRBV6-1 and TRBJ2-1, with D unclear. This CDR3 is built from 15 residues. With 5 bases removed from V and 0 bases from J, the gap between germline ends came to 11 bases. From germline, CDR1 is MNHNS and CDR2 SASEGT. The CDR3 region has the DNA TGTGCCAGCAGTATTTTGCGGTACTCCTACAATGAGCAGTTCTTC. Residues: CASSILRYSYNEQFF.

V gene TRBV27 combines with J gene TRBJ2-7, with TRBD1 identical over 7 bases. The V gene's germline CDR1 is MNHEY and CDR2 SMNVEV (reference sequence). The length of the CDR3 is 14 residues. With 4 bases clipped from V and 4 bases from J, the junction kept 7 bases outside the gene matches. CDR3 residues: CASSSKPTGYEQYF. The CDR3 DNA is TGTGCCAGCAGTTCCAAACCGACAGGGTACGAGCAGTACTTC.

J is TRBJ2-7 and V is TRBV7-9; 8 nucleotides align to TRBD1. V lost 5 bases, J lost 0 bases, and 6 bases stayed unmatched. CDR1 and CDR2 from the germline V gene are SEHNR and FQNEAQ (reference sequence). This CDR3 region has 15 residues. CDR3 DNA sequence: TGTGCCAGCAGCCCAGGGACAGGACCCTCCTACGAGCAGTACTTC. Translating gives CASSPGTGPSYEQYF.

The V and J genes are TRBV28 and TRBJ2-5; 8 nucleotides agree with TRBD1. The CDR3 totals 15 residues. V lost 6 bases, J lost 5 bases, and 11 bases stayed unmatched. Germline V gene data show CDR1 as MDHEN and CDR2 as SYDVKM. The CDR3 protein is CASSARTGWKETQYF. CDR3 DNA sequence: TGTGCCAGCAGCGCGAGGACAGGGTGGAAGGAGACCCAGTACTTC.

The CDR3, as DNA: TGTGCCATCAGTGCCGGCGGGCAGCCCTACAATGAGCAGTTCTTC. As protein: CAISAGGQPYNEQFF. The chain links TRBV10-3 to TRBJ2-1, with TRBD2 as a possible D gene (5 bases). The CDR3 totals 15 residues. Trimming left V 4 bases short and J 2 bases short, with 12 bases between. Germline V gives CDR1 ENHRY, CDR2 SYGVKD.

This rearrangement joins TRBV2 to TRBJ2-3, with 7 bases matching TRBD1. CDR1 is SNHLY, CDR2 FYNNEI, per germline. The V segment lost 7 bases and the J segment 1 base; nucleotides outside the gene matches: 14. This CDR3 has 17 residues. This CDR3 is CASTRYKRDSGTDTQYF. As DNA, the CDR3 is TGTGCCAGCACACGCTACAAAAGGGACAGTGGCACAGATACGCAGTATTTT.

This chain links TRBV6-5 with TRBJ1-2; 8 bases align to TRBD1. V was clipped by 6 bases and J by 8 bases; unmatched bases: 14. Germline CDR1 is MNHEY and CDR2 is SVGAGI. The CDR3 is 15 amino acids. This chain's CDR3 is CASSLRDRPPGGYTF. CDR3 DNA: TGTGCCAGCAGCCTAAGGGACAGGCCGCCTGGAGGCTACACCTTC.

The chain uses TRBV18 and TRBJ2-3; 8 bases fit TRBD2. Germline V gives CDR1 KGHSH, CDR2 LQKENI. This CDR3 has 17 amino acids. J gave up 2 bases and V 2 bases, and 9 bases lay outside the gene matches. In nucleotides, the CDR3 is TGTGCCAGCTCACCATCGCGACTAGCGAGGGTCACAGATACGCAGTATTTT. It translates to CASSPSRLARVTDTQYF.

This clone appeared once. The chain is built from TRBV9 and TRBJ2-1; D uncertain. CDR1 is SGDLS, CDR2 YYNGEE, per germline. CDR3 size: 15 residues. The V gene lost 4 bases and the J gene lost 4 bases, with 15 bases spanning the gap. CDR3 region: CASSPFPGMYNEQFF. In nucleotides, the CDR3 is TGTGCCAGCAGCCCTTTCCCGGGTATGTACAATGAGCAGTTCTTC.

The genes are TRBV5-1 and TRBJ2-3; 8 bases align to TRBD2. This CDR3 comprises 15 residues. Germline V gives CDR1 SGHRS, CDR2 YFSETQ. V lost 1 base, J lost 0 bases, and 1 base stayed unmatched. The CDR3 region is CASSLIAGSTDTQYF. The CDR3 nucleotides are TGCGCCAGCAGCTTGATAGCGGGGAGCACAGATACGCAGTATTTT. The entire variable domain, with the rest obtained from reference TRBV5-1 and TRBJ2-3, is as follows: KAGVTQTPRYLIKTRGQQVTLSCSPISGHRSVSWYQQTPGQGLQFLFEYFSETQRNKGNFPGRFSGRQFSNSRSEMNVSTLELGDSALYLCASSLIAGSTDTQYFGPGTRLTVL.